A selection of T cell receptor beta chains follows, all from one sample in a study of T cells in localized non-small cell lung cancer. The protocol was immunoSEQ multiplex PCR, while the TCRdb copy is restricted to in-frame clones and leaves out a portion. The data contain about 79,000 clones, more than 70% of them singletons. The material was peripheral blood, obtained before any cancer treatment. The receptors come from a woman aged 40-69 years with stage I squamous cell lung carcinoma. Both conserved end residues are part of each CDR3. The order of the fields is V gene, J gene, clone size, D gene, CDR3 DNA, CDR3 protein. A D gene is named only where the DNA matches it firmly. A row's size may be missing; if present it is once, few, many or a size class.

>TRBV10-3|TRBJ1-1|few|TRBD1
TGTGCCATCAGGTCAGGGGGCGCGAACACTGAAGCTTTCTTT
CAIRSGGANTEAFF
>TRBV6-6|TRBJ1-5|-|-
TGTGCCAGCAGCCCACGAGGGGCAGGGAGCAATCAGCCCCAGCATTTT
CASSPRGAGSNQPQHF
>TRBV15|TRBJ1-1|-|-
TGTGCCACCAGCAAGCCGGGACGGGCCGAGGAAGCTTTCTTT
CATSKPGRAEEAFF
>TRBV27|TRBJ1-5|-|TRBD1
TGTGCCAGCAGCTCTGAGGGGGCGAGCAATCAGCCCCAGCATTTT
CASSSEGASNQPQHF
>TRBV18|TRBJ2-1|-|TRBD1
TGTGCCAGCTCCCCTCGACAGGGGTCCTACAATGAGCAGTTCTTC
CASSPRQGSYNEQFF
>TRBV29-1|TRBJ2-1|-|TRBD1
TGCAGCGGGACAGGGGTCTACAATGAGCAGTTCTTC
CSGTGVYNEQFF
>TRBV15|TRBJ2-3|-|-
TGTGCCACCAGCACGGGGGCCAATACGCAGTATTTT
CATSTGANTQYF
>TRBV5-4|TRBJ2-7|once|TRBD1
TGTGCCAGCAGCCAGGGACAGACCTACGAGCAGTACTTC
CASSQGQTYEQYF
>TRBV4-1|TRBJ2-1|-|-
TGCGCCAGCAGAGGGACACTTACTTCCTACAATGAGCAGTTCTTC
CASRGTLTSYNEQFF
>TRBV6-1|TRBJ1-4|-|-
TGTGCCAGCAGTGAAGATAGCAGGGGCTATGACGAAAAACTGTTTTTT
CASSEDSRGYDEKLFF
>TRBV18|TRBJ1-1|-|-
TGTGCCAGCTCAACAGGACAATCGGGTATGAACACTGAAGCTTTCTTT
CASSTGQSGMNTEAFF
>TRBV5-8|TRBJ1-1|-|-
TGTGCCAGCAGCTTTCAAGGGGCTTTCTTT
CASSFQGAFF
>TRBV30|TRBJ1-2|-|-
TGTGCCTGGAGCCCACAGGCAGATGGCTACACCTTC
CAWSPQADGYTF
>TRBV7-3|TRBJ2-2|-|-
TGTGCCAGCAGCTTATTCGGAGATAGCACAACCGGGGAGCTGTTTTTT
CASSLFGDSTTGELFF
>TRBV9|TRBJ1-1|-|TRBD1
TGTGCCAGCAGCGTATCGACAGGGGCGAAGGGAGCTTTCTTT
CASSVSTGAKGAFF
>TRBV9|TRBJ1-1|-|-
TGTGCCAGCAGCCCCCACACCGGGTCTTACACTGAAGCTTTCTTT
CASSPHTGSYTEAFF
>TRBV4-1|TRBJ1-4|-|TRBD1
TGCGCCAGCAGCCAAACCGACAGGGGAATAGGTGAAAAACTGTTTTTT
CASSQTDRGIGEKLFF
>TRBV18|TRBJ2-3|-|-
TGTGCCAGCTCACCAGGTGAGGGGAAACCCGCTGGGGATACGCAGTATTTT
CASSPGEGKPAGDTQYF
>TRBV4-1|TRBJ1-2|-|-
TGCGCCAGCAGCCCTTTAGGGTATTCGGGCGGCTACACCTTC
CASSPLGYSGGYTF
>TRBV11-3|TRBJ2-2|-|-
TGTGCCAGCAGCCCTCGGGACATACCGAGCACCGGGGAGCTGTTTTTT
CASSPRDIPSTGELFF
>TRBV30|TRBJ1-1|-|-
TGTGCCTGGAGCAAACCGGGAACCCTCAATAGGAACACTGAAGCTTTCTTT
CAWSKPGTLNRNTEAFF
>TRBV7-2|TRBJ1-2|-|-
TGTGCCAGCAGCTTAGAGTTTACCGCTAACTATGGCTACACCTTC
CASSLEFTANYGYTF
>TRBV9|TRBJ1-5|-|TRBD1
TGTGCCAGCAGTGCCCAGGGGGGGAGCAATCAGCCCCAGCATTTT
CASSAQGGSNQPQHF
>TRBV2|TRBJ1-1|-|TRBD1
TGTGCCAGCGGATCCAGGACAGGGGCTCCGAACACTGAAGCTTTCTTT
CASGSRTGAPNTEAFF
>TRBV7-2|TRBJ1-1|-|-
TGTGCCAGCAGCCGGGGACGGAACACTGAAGCTTTCTTT
CASSRGRNTEAFF
>TRBV5-1|TRBJ2-7|-|TRBD2
TGCGCCAGCAGCTTTGCAGCGGGGGACGAGCAGTACTTC
CASSFAAGDEQYF
>TRBV7-9|TRBJ1-1|-|TRBD1
TGTGCCAGCAGCTTAGTGACAGGGAAAGCTGAAGCTTTCTTT
CASSLVTGKAEAFF
>TRBV5-1|TRBJ1-1|-|-
TGCGCCAGCAGCAACGGACAGCCCAACACTGAAGCTTTCTTT
CASSNGQPNTEAFF
>TRBV2|TRBJ1-4|-|TRBD1
TGTGCCAGCAGTCCCGGGACAGGGAGAACAACTAATGAAAAACTGTTTTTT
CASSPGTGRTTNEKLFF
>TRBV2|TRBJ1-4|-|-
TGTGCCAGCAGAGCCCCAGGGTATGAAAAACTGTTTTTT
CASRAPGYEKLFF
>TRBV30|TRBJ1-4|-|-
TGTGCCTGGAGCGCGGGGTCTAATGAAAAACTGTTTTTT
CAWSAGSNEKLFF
>TRBV7-3|TRBJ1-6|once|-
TGTGCCAGCAGCTTAACCAGGGATTCACCCCTCCACTTT
CASSLTRDSPLHF
>TRBV5-6|TRBJ2-5|-|TRBD2
TGTGCCAGCAGCCCGGGGGGAGTCGGGCGAGAGACCCAGTACTTC
CASSPGGVGRETQYF
>TRBV9|TRBJ1-1|-|-
TGTGCCAGCAGCGAGCCGACTGCGAACACTGAAGCTTTCTTT
CASSEPTANTEAFF
>TRBV7-9|TRBJ1-5|-|TRBD1
TGTGCCAGCAACAACTCGACAGGGGCTCTGGCTCAGCCCCAGCATTTT
CASNNSTGALAQPQHF
>TRBV27|TRBJ1-4|-|TRBD1
TGTGCCAGCAGGTTACAGGGGACTAATGAAAAACTGTTTTTT
CASRLQGTNEKLFF
>TRBV18|TRBJ1-4|-|-
TGTGCCAGCTCACCCCAGGGGACGGCTAATGAAAAACTGTTTTTT
CASSPQGTANEKLFF